These 13 T cell receptor beta chains were all obtained from the same sample, sequenced in a study of T cell repertoires in cytomegalovirus infection. These receptors have no identified antigens. TCRdb processed the reads anew with MiXCR; each CDR3 protein has one entry. The table includes hundreds of thousands of distinct CDR3 sequences, roughly 43% detected once. This sample comprised cultured PBMCs, obtained from culture after CMV antigen stimulation. These receptors all come from a human donor in good health (CMV status not recorded). Some clones in this sample may be carry-over from other donors' samples.

This chain uses TRBV7-2 with TRBJ1-2; D might be TRBD1 (5 bases). V lost 9 bases, J lost 8 bases, and 19 bases lay in between. Germline CDR1 SGHTA, CDR2 FQGNSA. The CDR3 has 13 residues. This CDR3 reads CAREGRRGGGYTF. CDR3 DNA: TGTGCCAGGGAAGGGCGCCGGGGGGGAGGCTACACCTTC.

This clonotype was seen only a few times. The rearrangement joins TRBV6-2 or TRBV6-3 to TRBJ2-1; no firm D call. Germline V lookup: CDR1 MNHEY, CDR2 SVGEGT. Trimming pared 7 bases from V and 7 bases from J, leaving 8 bases between. The CDR3 is 11 amino acids. This CDR3 reads CASTNGNEQFF. The DNA of the CDR3 is TGTGCCAGCACCAACGGGAATGAGCAGTTCTTC.

This clonotype has just a few counts. V is TRBV7-9 and J is TRBJ1-2, with a weak D call TRBD1 (5 bases). This CDR3 has 17 amino acids. The germline gives CDR1 SEHNR, CDR2 FQNEAQ (reference sequence). The V end lost 3 bases, the J end lost 2 bases, and 19 bases lay between the germline ends. As DNA, the CDR3 is TGTGCCAGCAGCTTTCTCGAGCCTGACAGATTAAACTATGGCTACACCTTC. Amino acids: CASSFLEPDRLNYGYTF.

A note on this clonotype: A read error may be the cause here, since a much bigger clone is one base away. Without the conserved terminal phenylalanine or tryptophan, this CDR3 likely stems from a read error. The chain carries TRBV7-2 and TRBJ2-3; TRBD2 aligns across 12 bases. Looked up from germline, CDR1 is SGHTA and CDR2 is FQGNSA. CDR3 length equals 14 residues. J was trimmed by 5 bases and V by 4 bases; bases with no gene match: 1. CDR3 residues: CASSSGLAGDTQYC. Written as DNA, the CDR3 is TGTGCCAGCAGCTCGGGACTAGCGGGAGATACGCAGTATTGT.

V gene TRBV2 combines with J gene TRBJ2-7; 10 bases are a match to TRBD2. CDR1 is SNHLY and CDR2 is FYNNEI in the germline V gene. This CDR3 has 16 residues. V gave up 4 bases and J gave up 9 bases; unmatched junction bases: 15. The CDR3 DNA reads as TGTGCCAGCAGTGTGGAGGTAGGGCTAGCGGGAGCTGCGCAGTACTTC. It encodes CASSVEVGLAGAAQYF.

The chain couples TRBV7-2 to TRBJ2-3; D unresolved. The CDR3 runs 14 residues. V lost 0 bases and J 5 bases, leaving 9 bases between the germline ends. Germline V gene data show CDR1 as SGHTA and CDR2 as FQGNSA. In DNA, the CDR3 is TGTGCCAGCAGCTTAGCGGGCGGAGTAGATACGCAGTATTTT. This encodes CASSLAGGVDTQYF.

The chain carries TRBV19 and TRBJ1-1; 7 bases align to TRBD1. Germline values: CDR1 LNHDA, CDR2 SQIVND (reference sequence). J lost 5 bases, V lost 6 bases, and 15 bases had no gene match. The CDR3 length is 16 residues. For the CDR3, the DNA is TGTGCCAGTAGCTCCGGGACAGCCGCGTCGGTAACTGAAGCTTTCTTT. Amino acids: CASSSGTAASVTEAFF.

This clonotype was counted a few times. V and J are TRBV20-1 and TRBJ2-4; maybe TRBD2 (5 bases). The CDR3 loop spans 16 amino acids. V lost 0 bases to trimming and J lost 1 base, with 13 bases between them. CDR1 is DFQATT and CDR2 is SNEGSKA in the germline V gene (reference sequence). The CDR3 reads CSARDSGMGAKNIQYF. The CDR3 coding sequence is TGCAGTGCTAGAGATTCGGGGATGGGTGCCAAAAACATTCAGTACTTC.

A single count supports this clonotype. The chain is built from TRBV5-1 and TRBJ2-3, with a weak D call TRBD2 (6 bases). Germline assignment: CDR1 SGHRS and CDR2 YFSETQ. This CDR3 is built from 15 residues. Trimming removed 5 bases at V and 0 bases at J, with 13 bases between. The CDR3 DNA reads as TGCGCCAGCAGTGGCGGGGTATTGAGCACAGATACGCAGTATTTT. Protein product: CASSGGVLSTDTQYF.

This clonotype occurred a few times. The V call is TRBV4-1, the J call TRBJ2-3; the D gene is possibly TRBD1 (6 bases). The CDR3 spans 16 residues. V lost 2 bases and J 4 bases, leaving 16 bases between the germline ends. The germline CDR1 and CDR2 sequences are MGHRA and YSYEKL. The CDR3 bases are TGCGCCAGCAGCCAATTCACAGGGACGGGGTCAGATACGCAGTATTTT. Protein sequence: CASSQFTGTGSDTQYF.

This clonotype was detected only a few times. The chain combines TRBV11-2 with TRBJ2-3; D is possibly TRBD2 (6 bases). The CDR3 extends over 15 amino acids. Trimming removed 5 bases from V and 2 bases from J, with 14 bases in between. Germline values: CDR1 SGHAT, CDR2 FQNNGV. The CDR3 is CASSRGGLHTDTQYF. The CDR3 bases are TGTGCCAGCAGCCGGGGAGGACTACACACAGATACGCAGTATTTT.

This clonotype was seen repeatedly, ten times or more. The rearrangement links TRBV7-2 to TRBJ1-6, with no clear D. This CDR3 is 15 amino acids long. CDR1 SGHTA and CDR2 FQGNSA come from the germline V gene. V gave up 0 bases and J gave up 13 bases, with 16 bases separating them. The DNA of the CDR3 is TGTGCCAGCAGCTTAGCACCGTTCTTCGCGGCTCCCCTCCACTTT. Translated, it gives CASSLAPFFAAPLHF. Using reference TRBV7-2 and TRBJ1-6 for the parts outside the CDR3, the full variable domain is GAGVSQSPSNKVTEKGKDVELRCDPISGHTALYWYRQSLGQGLEFLIYFQGNSAPDKSGLPSDRFSAERTGGSVSTLTIQRTQQEDSAVYLCASSLAPFFAAPLHFGNGTRLTVT.

This clonotype has only a few counts. This rearrangement joins TRBV27 to TRBJ2-2; 13 bases align to TRBD2. The CDR3 consists of 17 residues. Germline CDR1 and CDR2: MNHEY and SMNVEV (reference sequence). The trim removed 7 bases at V and 3 bases at J, leaving 8 bases unmatched. As DNA, the CDR3 is TGTGCCAGCACCATTCTGGGACTAGCGGGGCACACCGGGGAGCTGTTTTTT. Its protein product is CASTILGLAGHTGELFF.